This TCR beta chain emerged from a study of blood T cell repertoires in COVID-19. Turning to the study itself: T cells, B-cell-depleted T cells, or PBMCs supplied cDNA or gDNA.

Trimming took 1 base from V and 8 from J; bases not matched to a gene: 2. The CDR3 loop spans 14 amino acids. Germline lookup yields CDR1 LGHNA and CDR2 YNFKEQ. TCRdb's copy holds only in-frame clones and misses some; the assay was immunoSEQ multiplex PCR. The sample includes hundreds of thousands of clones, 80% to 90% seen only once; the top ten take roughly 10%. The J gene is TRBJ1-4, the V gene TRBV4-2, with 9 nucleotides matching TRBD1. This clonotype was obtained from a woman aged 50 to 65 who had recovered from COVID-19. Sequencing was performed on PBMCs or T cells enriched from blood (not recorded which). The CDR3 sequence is CASSQGDRAEKLFF. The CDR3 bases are TGTGCCAGCAGCCAAGGGGACAGGGCCGAAAAACTGTTTTTT.